The clone carrying this TCR beta chain was counted a few times. Its antigen is not known. This CDR3 has 17 residues. Germline V gives CDR1 KGHDR, CDR2 SFDVKD. V shed 5 bases and J shed 8 bases, with 24 bases lying between them. The data are from a study of T cell responses to AZD1222 COVID-19 vaccine. Clones were read by immunoSEQ multiplex PCR, and TCRdb kept only the in-frame ones, dropping some. This sample has around 150,000 clones, with around 89% found just once. Findings and caveats of the study: Following two doses of AZD1222, Spike-specific TCR breadth and depth rose. In all cases, repertoires were sampled only after the peak T cell response. Females outnumbered males among donors, who were mostly white British; clonal diversity was possibly underestimated. Unmutated regions of variants are reportedly targeted by nearly half of spike-specific TCRs.

This clonotype was sampled from an adult in good health. Sample: peripheral blood, taken on day 0 of MenACWY control vaccination. The chain links TRBV24-1 to TRBJ2-1; D is perhaps TRBD2 (7 bases). The CDR3: CATSGVTAGALSDEQFF. The CDR3 DNA follows: TGTGCCACCAGTGGGGTGACGGCGGGGGCCCTTAGCGATGAGCAGTTCTTC.